This T cell receptor (beta chain) was recorded in a study of blood T cell repertoires in COVID-19. The wider study: The origin of the acute and convalescent COVID-19 samples was the United States, Italy and Spain.

TCRdb's copy holds only in-frame clones and misses some; the assay was immunoSEQ multiplex PCR. Of approximately 330,000 clones listed, about nine tenths are singletons. Enrollment of patients from Seattle took place during active infection, with longitudinal follow-up. Germline-derived CDR1 and CDR2 are MNHEY and SVGAGI. Trimming removed 2 bases from V and 5 bases from J, with 10 bases in between. The CDR3 runs to 14 residues. The TCR sequence derives from a man aged 25 to 40 with COVID-19, enrolled during active disease. J is TRBJ2-1 and V is TRBV6-5, with a possible D match to TRBD2 (7 bases). The sequenced sample was peripheral blood. The CDR3 region is CASSYGGADNEQFF. For the CDR3, the DNA is TGTGCCAGCAGTTACGGGGGGGCTGACAATGAGCAGTTCTTC.